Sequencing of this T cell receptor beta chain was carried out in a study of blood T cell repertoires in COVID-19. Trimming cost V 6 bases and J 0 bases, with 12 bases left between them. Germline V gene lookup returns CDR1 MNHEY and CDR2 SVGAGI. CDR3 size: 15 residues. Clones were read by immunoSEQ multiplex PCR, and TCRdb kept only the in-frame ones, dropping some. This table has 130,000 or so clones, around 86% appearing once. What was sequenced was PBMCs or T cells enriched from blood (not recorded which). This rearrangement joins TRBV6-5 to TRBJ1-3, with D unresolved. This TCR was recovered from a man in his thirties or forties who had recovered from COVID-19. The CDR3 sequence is CASSPGGFSGNTIYF. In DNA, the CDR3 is TGTGCCAGCAGCCCGGGAGGGTTCTCTGGAAACACCATATATTTT.